Shown below are 3 T cell receptor beta chains from a single sample sequenced in a study of blood T cell repertoires in COVID-19 (dated by TCRdb to 2019 to 2021). The library came from the immunoSEQ multiplex PCR assay. This is the immuneACCESS table as TCRdb keeps it, with only in-frame sequences that have V and J called. A part of the clones is gone; compared with another copy, unresolved V genes explain less than half, and the rest is unexplained. Here the sample has about 160,000 clones; roughly 90% occur a single time. The ten top clones hold about 2.3% of the sample. Sequenced input: peripheral blood. All receptors come from a man aged 18 to 35 with acute or convalescent COVID-19.

This chain connects TRBV5-1 to TRBJ2-3; D call uncertain. The CDR3 runs 17 residues. V shed 0 bases and J shed 0 bases, with 14 bases lying between them. Germline lookup yields CDR1 SGHRS and CDR2 YFSETQ. The CDR3 here is CASSLALVAYSTDTQYF. In DNA form, the CDR3 reads TGCGCCAGCAGCTTGGCGCTCGTGGCATATAGCACAGATACGCAGTATTTT.

This chain connects TRBV6-5 to TRBJ2-1, with 14 bases matching TRBD2. Germline V CDR1 and CDR2: MNHEY, SVGAGI. V shed 4 bases, J shed 8 bases, and the junction held 7 bases outside the gene matches. The CDR3 runs 16 residues. The CDR3 region is CASSSPGLAGVHEQFF. In nucleotides, the CDR3 is TGTGCCAGCAGTTCTCCGGGACTAGCGGGGGTGCATGAGCAGTTCTTC.

This clone was recorded a few times. The chain is built from TRBV27 and TRBJ2-3; 8 nucleotides agree with TRBD1. The V segment lost 6 bases and the J segment 5 bases; nucleotides outside the gene matches: 4. The germline V gene encodes CDR1 MNHEY and CDR2 SMNVEV (reference sequence). This CDR3 region has 13 residues. The CDR3 sequence is CASRDRAKDTQYF. The CDR3 region has the DNA TGTGCCAGCAGGGACAGGGCGAAAGATACGCAGTATTTT.